This record concerns one T cell receptor beta chain sequence. There are 13 residues in the CDR3. Germline assignment: CDR1 SEHNR and CDR2 FQNEAQ (reference sequence). V lost 5 bases, J lost 4 bases, and 11 bases lay in between. This entry comes from a study of blood T cell repertoires in COVID-19. In the original processing: Nucleated cell counts were estimated from reference gene primer amplification. Sequencing used immunoSEQ multiplex PCR; TCRdb keeps in-frame clones, though not all of them. That table gives V, J and clone size, and the DNA gave D and trimming. The sample has 150,000 to 200,000 clones, approximately 88% seen once.

Sequenced material: peripheral blood. The gene calls are TRBV7-9 and TRBJ1-2; D is perhaps TRBD1 (5 bases). The TCR was taken from a woman aged 80 or over with active or convalescent COVID-19. The CDR3 nucleotides are TGTGCCAGCAGCCGCACAGGAGTCTATGGCTACACCTTC. Amino acids: CASSRTGVYGYTF.